The clone carrying this T cell receptor beta chain was detected many times. The ends were cut back, 1 base at V and 3 bases at J, with 21 bases in the middle. The CDR3 covers 18 residues. The germline V gene has CDR1 SGHAT and CDR2 FQNNGV. RNA-based 3' RACE libraries used unique molecular identifiers. TCRdb passed the 3' RACE reads through MiXCR, listing each CDR3 protein once. The table records approximately 95,000 distinct CDR3 sequences, roughly 6.4% of them present only once. Treatment described: PENTA 11 planned treatment interruption arm or continuous ART arm. The data stem from a study of HIV-infected children after antiretroviral therapy interruption.

Sequenced material: CD45RA+ CD4+ T cells from PBMCs, pooled from several time points, taken from a donor given antiretroviral therapy, either interrupted or continuous. Regarding subset: naive CD4+ CD45RA+ CD45RO- T cells. The chain carries TRBV11-2 and TRBJ1-2; D is uncertain. This clonotype was obtained from a pool of human donors with HIV. CDR3: CASSLGSGLLRSDYGYTF. The CDR3 region has the DNA TGTGCCAGCAGCTTAGGGTCAGGCCTTCTTAGGTCGGACTATGGCTACACCTTC.